What follows are 15 T cell receptor beta chains derived from one specimen sequenced in a study of cytomegalovirus exposure and HLA in healthy donors. PCR involved 60 Vbeta and 13 Jbeta primers. Measured with immunoSEQ multiplex PCR; TCRdb has only the in-frame clones, and not every one. The sample holds 150,000 to 200,000 clones, approximately 84% seen once. The sample consisted of PBMCs. Source of these receptors: a woman aged 35 to 49 in good health and CMV-seropositive.

The chain employs TRBV28 and TRBJ2-1; the match to TRBD1 covers 8 bases. Germline V CDR1 and CDR2: MDHEN, SYDVKM. The CDR3 consists of 18 residues. V shed 5 bases and J 6 bases; nucleotides not matched to a gene: 18. In DNA, the CDR3 is TGTGCCAGCAGTCCAATCCGGACAGGGAAAGATAGATCCAATGAGCAGTTCTTC. As protein: CASSPIRTGKDRSNEQFF.

This chain links TRBV7-2 with TRBJ2-5; D is unclear. Trimming left V 5 bases short and J 2 bases short, with 9 bases between. This CDR3 is built from 13 residues. Germline CDR1 and CDR2: SGHTA and FQGNSA. CDR3 region: CASSREIQETQYF. The DNA for the CDR3 is TGTGCCAGCAGCCGTGAGATTCAAGAGACCCAGTACTTC.

The chain joins TRBV6-1 to TRBJ2-1, with 14 bases fitting TRBD2. The CDR3 contains 15 residues. V gave up 6 bases and J gave up 3 bases; unmatched junction bases: 1. Per the germline V gene, CDR1 is MNHNS and CDR2 is SASEGT. The CDR3 nucleotides are TGTGCCAGCAGGGGACTAGCGGGGGACTACAATGAGCAGTTCTTC. Translation gives CASRGLAGDYNEQFF.

The V and J genes are TRBV30 and TRBJ1-1; 9 positions agree with TRBD1. With V trimmed by 4 bases and J by 1 base, 7 bases remained unmatched. The CDR3 is 15 amino acids. CDR1 and CDR2 from the germline V gene are GTSNPN and SVGIG (reference sequence). The CDR3 here is CAWISQGQGNTEAFF. The DNA of the CDR3 is TGTGCCTGGATAAGTCAGGGACAGGGGAACACTGAAGCTTTCTTT.

CDR3 loop: CASSVATGGGYGYTF. CDR3 nucleotides: TGTGCCAGCAGCGTAGCTACAGGGGGCGGGTATGGCTACACCTTC. The V and J genes are TRBV9 and TRBJ1-2, with 9 bases matching TRBD1. The junction had 5 bases not matched to a gene; V was cut back by 0 bases and J by 5 bases. Germline lookup yields CDR1 SGDLS and CDR2 YYNGEE. This CDR3 is 15 amino acids long.

The count of this clone is one. The chain couples TRBV28 to TRBJ1-2; 7 bases agree with TRBD1. This CDR3 comprises 14 residues. Germline-derived CDR1 and CDR2 are MDHEN and SYDVKM. V was clipped by 7 bases and J by 4 bases; unmatched bases: 9. CDR3 bases: TGTGCCAGCAACTATAGGGACAGCTTCTATGGCTACACCTTC. As protein: CASNYRDSFYGYTF.

Concerning this clone itself: Because the CDR3 is missing its conserved closing phenylalanine or tryptophan, this is likely a read error. This chain uses TRBV6-5 with TRBJ1-3; 9 bases agree with TRBD1. The CDR3 contains 12 residues. The V gene end was trimmed by 6 bases and the J gene end by 7 bases; junction bases not matched to a gene: 1. From germline, CDR1 is MNHEY and CDR2 SVGAGI. The CDR3 nucleotides are TGTGCCAGCAGGGGGACAGGGAACACCATATATTCT. It codes for CASRGTGNTIYS.

The rearrangement uses TRBV30 and TRBJ2-7; D is ambiguous. The V gene's germline CDR1 is GTSNPN and CDR2 SVGIG (reference sequence). Trimming shortened V by 0 bases and J by 4 bases, and 4 bases separated the two germline ends. The CDR3 is made up of 11 amino acids. CDR3 sequence (DNA): TGTGCCTGGAGTGTACGGTACGAGCAGTACTTC. Its protein is CAWSVRYEQYF.

Here the CDR3 reads CASSRTGSYSNQPQHF. CDR3 nucleotide sequence: TGTGCCAGCAGTAGGACAGGGTCTTATAGCAATCAGCCCCAGCATTTT. The V call is TRBV6-6, the J call TRBJ1-5, with 8 nucleotides matching TRBD1. The germline CDR1 and CDR2 sequences are MNHNY and SVGAGI (reference sequence). The CDR3 spans 16 residues. Trimming cost V 5 bases and J 0 bases; bases outside gene matches: 6.

The chain joins TRBV4-1 to TRBJ1-2; D might be TRBD1 (5 bases). V was pared by 7 bases and J by 4 bases, with 19 bases between. Germline V gene sequence: CDR1 MGHRA, CDR2 YSYEKL. The CDR3 runs to 15 residues. The CDR3 here is CASTPGRGGIYGYTF. The DNA for the CDR3 is TGCGCCAGCACCCCCGGGAGGGGCGGAATCTATGGCTACACCTTC.

CDR3 bases: TGCAGCGTTGACGACAGGGTAAGGGGCAATGAGCAGTTCTTC. It is translated as CSVDDRVRGNEQFF. V is TRBV29-1 and J is TRBJ2-1, with 7 bases matching TRBD1. In germline, CDR1 is SQVTM, CDR2 ANQGSEA. The CDR3 length is 14 residues. V was pared by 3 bases and J by 6 bases, with 8 bases of the junction left unmatched.

The genes are TRBV13 and TRBJ1-6, with D unclear. The CDR3 consists of 15 residues. Germline assignment: CDR1 PRHDT and CDR2 FYEKMQ (reference sequence). Deletions cut 2 bases from V and 7 bases from J, with 12 bases between. Here the CDR3 reads CASSLREAINSPLHF. The CDR3 nucleotides are TGTGCCAGCAGCTTAAGGGAGGCAATCAATTCACCCCTCCACTTT.

The J gene is TRBJ2-2, the V gene TRBV2, with D possibly being TRBD1 (6 bases). From germline, CDR1 is SNHLY and CDR2 FYNNEI. The CDR3 extends over 14 amino acids. The V end was cut by 8 bases, the J end by 1 base, with 11 bases between. The CDR3 reads CASGTGRNTGELFF. As DNA, the CDR3 is TGTGCCAGCGGCACAGGGAGGAACACCGGGGAGCTGTTTTTT.

The genes are TRBV4-3 and TRBJ2-3, with a tentative D call TRBD2 (5 bases). The CDR3 is 16 residues long. Per the germline V gene, CDR1 is LGHNA and CDR2 is YSLEER. V was clipped by 0 bases and J by 2 bases, with 12 bases between them. The CDR3 is CASSQDSSHNTDTQYF. The CDR3 region has the DNA TGCGCCAGCAGCCAAGATTCTAGCCATAACACAGATACGCAGTATTTT.

This chain uses TRBV19 with TRBJ2-2; the match to TRBD1 covers 7 bases. In germline, CDR1 is LNHDA, CDR2 SQIVND (reference sequence). The length of the CDR3 is 14 residues. Losses at the gene ends were 10 bases for V and 2 bases for J; bases not matched to a gene: 7. CDR3 DNA sequence: TGTGCCATTAGGGGGCAGGGCAACACCGGGGAGCTGTTTTTT. Amino acid sequence: CAIRGQGNTGELFF.